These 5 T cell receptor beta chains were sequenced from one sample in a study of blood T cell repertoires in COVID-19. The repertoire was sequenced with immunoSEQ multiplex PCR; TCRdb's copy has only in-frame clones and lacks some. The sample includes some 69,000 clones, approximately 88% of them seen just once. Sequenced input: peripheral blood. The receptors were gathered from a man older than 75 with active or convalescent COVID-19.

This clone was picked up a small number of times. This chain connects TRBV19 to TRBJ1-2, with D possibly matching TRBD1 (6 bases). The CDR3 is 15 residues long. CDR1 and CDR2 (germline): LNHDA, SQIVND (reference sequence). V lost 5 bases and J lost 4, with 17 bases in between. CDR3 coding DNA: TGTGCCAGTAGTCCGCATCCACGGGACACCTATGGCTACACCTTC. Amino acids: CASSPHPRDTYGYTF.

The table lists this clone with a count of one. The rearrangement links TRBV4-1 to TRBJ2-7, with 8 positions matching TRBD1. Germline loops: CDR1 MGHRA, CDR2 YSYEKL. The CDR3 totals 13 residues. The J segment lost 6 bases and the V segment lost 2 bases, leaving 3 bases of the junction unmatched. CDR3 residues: CASSQTGGIEQYF. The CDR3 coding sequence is TGCGCCAGCAGCCAAACAGGGGGGATCGAGCAGTACTTC.

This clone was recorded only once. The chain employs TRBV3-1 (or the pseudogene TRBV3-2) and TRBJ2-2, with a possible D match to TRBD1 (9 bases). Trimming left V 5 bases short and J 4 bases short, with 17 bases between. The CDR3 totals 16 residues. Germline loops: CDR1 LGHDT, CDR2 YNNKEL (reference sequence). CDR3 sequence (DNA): TGTGCCAGCAGCTCGGGGGGGACAGGGTTCACCGGGGAGCTGTTTTTT. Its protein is CASSSGGTGFTGELFF.

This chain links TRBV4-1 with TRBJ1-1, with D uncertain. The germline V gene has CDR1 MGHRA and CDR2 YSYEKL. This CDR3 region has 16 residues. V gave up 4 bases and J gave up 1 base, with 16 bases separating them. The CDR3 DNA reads TGCGCCAGCAGCCTATTAATCGGACTTTCGAACACTGAAGCTTTCTTT. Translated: CASSLLIGLSNTEAFF.

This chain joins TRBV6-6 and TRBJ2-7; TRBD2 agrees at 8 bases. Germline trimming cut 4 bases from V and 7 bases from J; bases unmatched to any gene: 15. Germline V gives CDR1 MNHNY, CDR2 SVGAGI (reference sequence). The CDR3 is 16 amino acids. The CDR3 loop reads CASSSSGGGLAWEQYF. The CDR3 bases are TGTGCCAGCAGTTCATCTGGCGGGGGGCTAGCGTGGGAGCAGTACTTC.